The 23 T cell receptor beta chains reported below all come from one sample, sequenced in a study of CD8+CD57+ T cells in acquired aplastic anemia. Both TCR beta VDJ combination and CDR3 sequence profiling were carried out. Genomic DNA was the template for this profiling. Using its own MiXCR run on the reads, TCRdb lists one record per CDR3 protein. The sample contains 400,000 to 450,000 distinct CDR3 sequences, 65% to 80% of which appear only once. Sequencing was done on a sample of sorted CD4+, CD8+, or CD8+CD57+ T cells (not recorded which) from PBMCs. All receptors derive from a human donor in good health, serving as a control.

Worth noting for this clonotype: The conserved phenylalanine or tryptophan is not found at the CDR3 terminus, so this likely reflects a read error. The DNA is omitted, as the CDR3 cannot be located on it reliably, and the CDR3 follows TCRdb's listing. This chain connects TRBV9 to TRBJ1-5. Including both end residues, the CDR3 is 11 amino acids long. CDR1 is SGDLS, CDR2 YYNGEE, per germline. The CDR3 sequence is CASSADQPHPV.

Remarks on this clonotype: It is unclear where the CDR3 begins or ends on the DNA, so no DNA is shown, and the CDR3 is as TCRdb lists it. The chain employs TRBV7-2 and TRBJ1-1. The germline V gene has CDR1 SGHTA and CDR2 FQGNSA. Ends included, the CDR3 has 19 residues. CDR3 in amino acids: CASSFYICSAEGENTEAFF.

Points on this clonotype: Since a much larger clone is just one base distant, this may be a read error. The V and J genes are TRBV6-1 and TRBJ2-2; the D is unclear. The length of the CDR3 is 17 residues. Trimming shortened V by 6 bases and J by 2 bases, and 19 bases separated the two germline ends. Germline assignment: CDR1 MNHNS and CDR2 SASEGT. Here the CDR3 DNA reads TGTGCCAGCAGGGCCCCATCAATGGGCGCTAACACCGGGGAGCTGTTTTTT. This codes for CASRAPSMGANTGELFF.

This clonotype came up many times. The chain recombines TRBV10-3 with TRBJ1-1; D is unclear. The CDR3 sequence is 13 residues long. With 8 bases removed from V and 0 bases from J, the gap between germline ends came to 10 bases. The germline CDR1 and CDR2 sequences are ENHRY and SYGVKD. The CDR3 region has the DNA TGTGCCATCTTGGATGGAATGAACACTGAAGCTTTCTTT. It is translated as CAILDGMNTEAFF.

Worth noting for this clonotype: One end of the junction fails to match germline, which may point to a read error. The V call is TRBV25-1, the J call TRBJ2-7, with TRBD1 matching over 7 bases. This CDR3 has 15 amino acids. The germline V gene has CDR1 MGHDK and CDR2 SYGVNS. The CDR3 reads CASCESQQGQDEQYF. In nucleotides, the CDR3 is TGTGCCAGCTGTGAATCCCAACAAGGACAGGACGAGCAGTACTTC.

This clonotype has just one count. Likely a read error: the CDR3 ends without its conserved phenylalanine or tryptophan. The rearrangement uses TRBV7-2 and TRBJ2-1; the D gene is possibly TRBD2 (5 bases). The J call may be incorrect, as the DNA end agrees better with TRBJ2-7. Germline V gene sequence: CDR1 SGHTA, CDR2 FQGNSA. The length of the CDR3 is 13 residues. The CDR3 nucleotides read TGTGCCAGCAGCTTACGGGGTGACAATGAGCAGTACTAC. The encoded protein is CASSLRGDNEQYY.

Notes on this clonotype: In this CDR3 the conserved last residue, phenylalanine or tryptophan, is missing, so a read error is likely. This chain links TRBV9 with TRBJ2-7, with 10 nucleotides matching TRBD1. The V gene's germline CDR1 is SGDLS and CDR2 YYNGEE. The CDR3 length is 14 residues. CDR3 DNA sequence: TGCGCCAGCAGACAAGGACAGGGGGCCTACGAGCAGTACCTC. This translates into CASRQGQGAYEQYL.

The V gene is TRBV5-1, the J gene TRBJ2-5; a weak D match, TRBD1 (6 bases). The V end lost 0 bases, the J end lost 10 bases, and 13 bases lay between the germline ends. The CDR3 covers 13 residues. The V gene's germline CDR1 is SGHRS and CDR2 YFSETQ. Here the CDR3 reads CASSLDREEHQYF. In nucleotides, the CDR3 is TGCGCCAGCAGCTTGGACAGGGAAGAGCACCAGTACTTC.

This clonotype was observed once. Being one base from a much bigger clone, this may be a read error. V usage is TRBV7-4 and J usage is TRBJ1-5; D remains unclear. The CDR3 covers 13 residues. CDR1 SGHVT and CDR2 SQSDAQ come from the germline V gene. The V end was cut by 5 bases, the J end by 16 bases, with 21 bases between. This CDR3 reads CASSQESGPTHHF. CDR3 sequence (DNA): TGTGCCAGCAGCCAAGAGTCCGGACCAACTCATCATTTT.

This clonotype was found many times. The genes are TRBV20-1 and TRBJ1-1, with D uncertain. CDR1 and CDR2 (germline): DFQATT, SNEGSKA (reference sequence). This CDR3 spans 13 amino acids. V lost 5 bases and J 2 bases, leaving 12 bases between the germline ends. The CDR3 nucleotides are TGCAGTGCTCCCTCCAGTCAAAACACTGAAGCTTTCTTT. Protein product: CSAPSSQNTEAFF.

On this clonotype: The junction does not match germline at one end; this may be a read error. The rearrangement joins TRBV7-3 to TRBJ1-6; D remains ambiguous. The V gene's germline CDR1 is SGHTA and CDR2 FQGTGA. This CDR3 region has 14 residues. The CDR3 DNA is TGTGCCAGCAGCCCGGACGGGATAGTATCACCCCTCAACTTT. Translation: CASSPDGIVSPLNF.

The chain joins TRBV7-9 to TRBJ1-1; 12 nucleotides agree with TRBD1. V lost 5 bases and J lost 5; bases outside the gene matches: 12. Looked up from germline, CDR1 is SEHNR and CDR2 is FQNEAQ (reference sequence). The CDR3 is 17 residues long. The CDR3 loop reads CASSTSPGQGARTEAFF. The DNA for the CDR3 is TGTGCCAGCAGCACATCCCCGGGACAGGGGGCGAGGACTGAAGCTTTCTTT.

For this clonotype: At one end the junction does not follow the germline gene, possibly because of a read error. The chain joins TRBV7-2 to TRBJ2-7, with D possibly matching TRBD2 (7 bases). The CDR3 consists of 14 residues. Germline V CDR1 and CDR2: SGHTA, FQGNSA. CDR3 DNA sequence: TGTGCCAGCAGCCCGGGGGGCGCGATGTACAAGGAAGCCTTC. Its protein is CASSPGGAMYKEAF.

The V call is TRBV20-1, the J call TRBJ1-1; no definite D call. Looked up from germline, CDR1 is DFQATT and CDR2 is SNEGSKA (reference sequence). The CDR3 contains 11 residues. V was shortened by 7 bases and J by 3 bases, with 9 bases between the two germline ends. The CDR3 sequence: CSVRKDTEAFF. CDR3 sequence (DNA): TGCAGTGTACGGAAGGACACTGAAGCTTTCTTT.

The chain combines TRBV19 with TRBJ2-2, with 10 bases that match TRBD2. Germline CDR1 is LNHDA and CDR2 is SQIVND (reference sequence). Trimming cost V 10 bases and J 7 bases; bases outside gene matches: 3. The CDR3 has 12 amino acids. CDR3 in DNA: TGTGCCAAACTAGCGGGGATCGGGGAGCTGTTTTTT. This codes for CAKLAGIGELFF.

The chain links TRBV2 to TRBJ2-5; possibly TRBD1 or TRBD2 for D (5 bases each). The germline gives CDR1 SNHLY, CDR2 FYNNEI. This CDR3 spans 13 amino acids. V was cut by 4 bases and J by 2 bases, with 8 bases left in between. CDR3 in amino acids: CASSGGPQETQYF. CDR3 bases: TGTGCCAGCAGTGGGGGACCTCAAGAGACCCAGTACTTC.

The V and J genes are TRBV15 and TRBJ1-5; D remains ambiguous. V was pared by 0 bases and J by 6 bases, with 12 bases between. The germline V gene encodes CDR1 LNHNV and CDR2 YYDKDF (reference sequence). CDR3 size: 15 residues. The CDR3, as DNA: TGTGCCACCAGCAGAGATCTCTGGGAAGGTCAGCCCCAGCATTTT. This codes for CATSRDLWEGQPQHF. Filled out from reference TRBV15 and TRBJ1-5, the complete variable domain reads DAMVIQNPRYQVTQFGKPVTLSCSQTLNHNVMYWYQQKSSQAPKLLFHYYDKDFNNEADTPDNFQSRRPNTSFCFLDIRSPGLGDTAMYLCATSRDLWEGQPQHFGDGTRLSIL.

In DNA form, the CDR3 reads TGTGCCAGCAGCCCTGCAGGGACCGGGGCCGACAACACCATATATTTT. Protein product: CASSPAGTGADNTIYF. The rearrangement joins TRBV9 to TRBJ1-3; tentatively, D is TRBD1 (5 bases). With 4 bases removed from V and 7 bases from J, the gap between germline ends came to 21 bases. The CDR3 runs 16 residues. Germline V CDR1 and CDR2: SGDLS, YYNGEE.

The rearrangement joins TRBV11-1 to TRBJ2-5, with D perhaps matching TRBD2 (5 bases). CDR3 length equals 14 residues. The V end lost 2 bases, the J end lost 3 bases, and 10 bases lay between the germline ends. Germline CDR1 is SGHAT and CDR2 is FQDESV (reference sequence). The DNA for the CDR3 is TGTGCCAGCAGCTTACGGGGTGCTGAAGAGACCCAGTACTTC. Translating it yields CASSLRGAEETQYF. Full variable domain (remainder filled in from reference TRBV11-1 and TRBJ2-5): EAEVAQSPRYKITEKSQAVAFWCDPISGHATLYWYRQILGQGPELLVQFQDESVVDDSQLPKDRFSAERLKGVDSTLKIQPAELGDSAMYLCASSLRGAEETQYFGPGTRLLVL.

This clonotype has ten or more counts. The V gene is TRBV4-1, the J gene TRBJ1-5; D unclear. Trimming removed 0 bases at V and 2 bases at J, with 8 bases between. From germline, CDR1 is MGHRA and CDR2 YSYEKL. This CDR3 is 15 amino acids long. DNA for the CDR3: TGCGCCAGCAGCCAAGAGGGTGTTGGCAATCAGCCCCAGCATTTT. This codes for CASSQEGVGNQPQHF.

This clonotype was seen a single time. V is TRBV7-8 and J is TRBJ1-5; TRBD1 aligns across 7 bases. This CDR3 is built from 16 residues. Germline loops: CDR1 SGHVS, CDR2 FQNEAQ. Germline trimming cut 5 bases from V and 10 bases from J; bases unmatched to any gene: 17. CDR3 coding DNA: TGTGCCAGCAGCCCCAGGGGCCGGGACAGTCCACATCCCCAGCATTTT. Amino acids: CASSPRGRDSPHPQHF.

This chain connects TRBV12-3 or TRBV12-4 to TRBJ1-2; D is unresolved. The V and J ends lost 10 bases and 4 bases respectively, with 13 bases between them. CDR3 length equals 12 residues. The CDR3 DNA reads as TGTGCCAACACCTGGGGTGGCTATGGCTACACCTTC. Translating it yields CANTWGGYGYTF.

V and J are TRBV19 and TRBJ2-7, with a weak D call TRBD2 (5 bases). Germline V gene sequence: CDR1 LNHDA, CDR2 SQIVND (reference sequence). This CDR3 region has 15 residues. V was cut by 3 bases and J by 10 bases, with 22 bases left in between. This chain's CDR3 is CASSIGSSPLGSQYF. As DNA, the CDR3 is TGTGCCAGTAGTATTGGCTCTAGCCCTCTGGGTTCACAGTACTTC.